This T cell receptor beta chain was profiled in a study of OX40 agonist ivuxolimab in advanced cancers. Germline CDR1 SGHTA, CDR2 FQGTGA. CDR3 length: 20 residues. V shed 4 bases, J shed 0 bases, and the junction held 17 bases outside the gene matches. Clones were read by immunoSEQ multiplex PCR, and TCRdb kept only the in-frame ones, dropping some. The sample lists some 99,000 clones, 90% occurring once. The V gene is TRBV7-3, the J gene TRBJ2-5; 10 bases align to TRBD1. This clonotype was obtained from an adult with an advanced solid tumor such as melanoma, head and neck, liver or kidney cancer. The sequences come from CD4+ or CD8+ T cells sorted from blood, collected in a trial of the OX40 agonist ivuxolimab. Here the CDR3 reads CASSSTGTGAHPAYQETQYF. The CDR3 DNA follows: TGTGCCAGCAGCTCGACCGGGACAGGGGCACACCCCGCGTACCAAGAGACCCAGTACTTC.